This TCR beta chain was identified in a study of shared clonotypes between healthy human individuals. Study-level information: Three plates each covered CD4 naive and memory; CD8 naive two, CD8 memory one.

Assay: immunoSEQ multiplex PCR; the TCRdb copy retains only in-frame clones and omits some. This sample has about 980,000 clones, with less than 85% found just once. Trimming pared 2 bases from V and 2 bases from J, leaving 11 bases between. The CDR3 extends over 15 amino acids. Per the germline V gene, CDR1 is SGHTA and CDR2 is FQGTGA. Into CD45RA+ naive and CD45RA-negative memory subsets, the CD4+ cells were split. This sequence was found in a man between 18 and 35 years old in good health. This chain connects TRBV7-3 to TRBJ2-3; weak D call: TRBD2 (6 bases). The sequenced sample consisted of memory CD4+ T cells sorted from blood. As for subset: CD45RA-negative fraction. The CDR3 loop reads CASSLRGSTTDTQYF. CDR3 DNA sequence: TGTGCCAGCAGCTTACGGGGGTCCACCACAGATACGCAGTATTTT.